The entry that follows covers one T cell receptor (beta chain) sequence. This CDR3 has 13 residues. Deletions cut 0 bases from V and 2 bases from J, with 4 bases between. Germline CDR1 is SGHVS and CDR2 is FQNEAQ. In the study's own analysis: Reference gene primer amplification gave nucleated cell count estimates. TCRdb's table, derived via immunoSEQ multiplex PCR, lists solely in-frame clones and lacks some. V and J calls plus clone size are reproduced from that table; the DNA served to infer D and trimming. This sample has under 200,000 clones, with roughly 90% found just once. This sample is drawn from a study of blood T cell repertoires in COVID-19. In the study overall: From the United States, Italy and Spain came samples of acute and convalescent COVID-19. T cells, B-cell-depleted T cells, or PBMCs supplied cDNA or gDNA.

This TCR was recovered from a man aged 55 to 70 with acute or convalescent COVID-19. The sequenced sample was peripheral blood. The chain recombines TRBV7-8 with TRBJ1-1; D gene unclear. The CDR3 is CASSLATNTEAFF. CDR3 DNA sequence: TGTGCCAGCAGCTTAGCGACAAACACTGAAGCTTTCTTT.